These 19 T cell receptor beta chains share one sample of origin, sequenced in a study of blood T cell repertoires in COVID-19. Generated by immunoSEQ multiplex PCR, the TCRdb table keeps only in-frame clones and is missing some. This sample has approximately 100,000 clones, with 84% found just once. Sample: peripheral blood. Every receptor here comes from an elderly woman with active or convalescent COVID-19.

This clone was counted between two and nine times. The CDR3, as DNA: TGTGCCAGCGCCTTAGCGGGGGCCCAAGAGACCCAGTACTTC. It encodes CASALAGAQETQYF. The chain combines TRBV27 with TRBJ2-5; 9 nucleotides align to TRBD2. The CDR3 loop spans 14 amino acids. Germline lookup yields CDR1 MNHEY and CDR2 SMNVEV (reference sequence). The V segment lost 8 bases and the J segment 1 base; nucleotides outside the gene matches: 5.

The chain has TRBV5-1 and TRBJ1-1, with 8 bases that match TRBD1. J was trimmed by 1 base and V by 2 bases; bases with no gene match: 4. From germline, CDR1 is SGHRS and CDR2 YFSETQ. CDR3 length: 15 amino acids. The CDR3 sequence: CASSFQGASNTEAFF. The CDR3 coding sequence is TGCGCCAGCAGCTTCCAGGGGGCTTCGAACACTGAAGCTTTCTTT.

CDR3 amino acids: CASSHPRTGELHEQYF. CDR3 in DNA: TGTGCCAGCAGTCACCCCCGGACAGGGGAGCTCCACGAGCAGTACTTC. The gene calls are TRBV27 and TRBJ2-7, with 9 nucleotides matching TRBD1. The CDR3 extends over 16 amino acids. V was clipped by 5 bases and J by 5 bases; unmatched bases: 13. Per the germline V gene, CDR1 is MNHEY and CDR2 is SMNVEV (reference sequence).

The chain uses TRBV6-5 and TRBJ1-1; 7 bases are a match to TRBD1. Per the germline V gene, CDR1 is MNHEY and CDR2 is SVGAGI. The J segment lost 0 bases and the V segment lost 5 bases, leaving 3 bases of the junction unmatched. This CDR3 has 14 residues. The DNA of the CDR3 is TGTGCCAGCAGTAACAGGGGAATGAACACTGAAGCTTTCTTT. The encoded protein is CASSNRGMNTEAFF.

The V gene is TRBV6-1, the J gene TRBJ2-1; D is uncertain. Germline loops: CDR1 MNHNS, CDR2 SASEGT. The CDR3 is made up of 17 amino acids. V was pared by 1 base and J by 2 bases, with 15 bases between. CDR3: CASSEDPPTFTYNEQFF. Here the CDR3 DNA reads TGTGCCAGCAGTGAAGATCCCCCCACTTTTACCTACAATGAGCAGTTCTTC.

As DNA, the CDR3 is TGTGCCAGCAGCGTCACCGGGACTAGCCTATCCGGGGAGCTGTTTTTT. Its translation is CASSVTGTSLSGELFF. J is TRBJ2-2 and V is TRBV7-9; the match to TRBD2 covers 9 bases. The V gene's germline CDR1 is SEHNR and CDR2 FQNEAQ (reference sequence). V gave up 5 bases and J gave up 6 bases; unmatched junction bases: 10. The CDR3 covers 16 residues.

The V call is TRBV7-2, the J call TRBJ2-7; D may be TRBD2 (5 bases). The CDR3 sequence is 14 residues long. The germline V gene has CDR1 SGHTA and CDR2 FQGNSA. Deletions cut 1 base from V and 3 bases from J, with 10 bases between. CDR3 sequence (DNA): TGTGCCAGCAGCTTAGGTGGGAGTAACTACGAGCAGTACTTC. Its protein is CASSLGGSNYEQYF.

CDR3 in DNA: TGTGCCAGCACCGGGGGACAGGGGACCACTGAAGCTTTCTTT. Amino acid sequence: CASTGGQGTTEAFF. J is TRBJ1-1 and V is TRBV9; the match to TRBD1 covers 10 bases. The CDR3 contains 14 residues. Germline loops: CDR1 SGDLS, CDR2 YYNGEE. With 6 bases clipped from V and 4 bases from J, the junction kept 6 bases outside the gene matches.

J is TRBJ2-3 and V is TRBV5-1; 16 bases line up with TRBD2. The CDR3 extends over 17 amino acids. Per the germline V gene, CDR1 is SGHRS and CDR2 is YFSETQ. With 6 bases clipped from V and 4 bases from J, the junction kept 8 bases outside the gene matches. In DNA form, the CDR3 reads TGCGCCAGCACCTCCGGGACTAGCGGGAGGGTTGCAGATACGCAGTATTTT. The encoded protein is CASTSGTSGRVADTQYF.

This clone was seen a single time. The genes are TRBV6-5 and TRBJ2-1; 12 positions match TRBD1. Germline V gene sequence: CDR1 MNHEY, CDR2 SVGAGI. V was pared by 6 bases and J by 2 bases, with 2 bases of the junction left unmatched. This CDR3 has 15 residues. Written as DNA, the CDR3 is TGTGCCAGCAGAGGGACAGGGGGCCCCTACAATGAGCAGTTCTTC. As protein: CASRGTGGPYNEQFF.

The chain links TRBV15 to TRBJ2-2; 10 bases are a match to TRBD2. J was trimmed by 6 bases and V by 3 bases; bases with no gene match: 13. This CDR3 contains 18 residues. Per germline, CDR1 LNHNV and CDR2 YYDKDF (reference sequence). In nucleotides, the CDR3 is TGTGCCACCAGCAGCTCCACGCGAGCGGGAGGGCCCCCCGGGGAGCTGTTTTTT. It specifies CATSSSTRAGGPPGELFF. Drawing the rest from reference TRBV15 and TRBJ2-2, the complete variable domain is DAMVIQNPRYQVTQFGKPVTLSCSQTLNHNVMYWYQQKSSQAPKLLFHYYDKDFNNEADTPDNFQSRRPNTSFCFLDIRSPGLGDTAMYLCATSSSTRAGGPPGELFFGEGSRLTVL.

The rearrangement links TRBV19 to TRBJ1-3; a weak D match, TRBD1 (5 bases). V was trimmed by 2 bases and J by 3 bases, leaving 8 bases between them. Looked up from germline, CDR1 is LNHDA and CDR2 is SQIVND (reference sequence). CDR3 length equals 14 residues. As DNA, the CDR3 is TGTGCCAGTAGTATACCGGGGGTTGGAAACACCATATATTTT. Translation gives CASSIPGVGNTIYF. Together with reference TRBV19 and TRBJ1-3, the CDR3 gives the full variable domain: DGGITQSPKYLFRKEGQNVTLSCEQNLNHDAMYWYRQDPGQGLRLIYYSQIVNDFQKGDIAEGYSVSREKKESFPLTVTSAQKNPTAFYLCASSIPGVGNTIYFGEGSWLTVV.

The J gene is TRBJ2-4, the V gene TRBV18, with D possibly being TRBD2 (5 bases). This CDR3 is built from 14 residues. Trimming took off 6 bases at V and 6 bases at J, with 15 bases between the two ends. Per the germline V gene, CDR1 is KGHSH and CDR2 is LQKENI. CDR3 amino acids: CASSLEGIPNIQYF. CDR3 coding DNA: TGTGCCAGCTCCCTCGAGGGCATACCAAACATTCAGTACTTC.

This chain connects TRBV6-6 to TRBJ1-2; 7 bases match TRBD1. CDR3 length: 14 residues. CDR1 and CDR2 (germline): MNHNY, SVGAGI (reference sequence). V lost 5 bases and J lost 8; bases outside the gene matches: 11. In DNA, the CDR3 is TGTGCCAGCAGTCCGACAGGGAAATCGAAAGGCTACACCTTC. This translates into CASSPTGKSKGYTF.

The chain joins TRBV14 to TRBJ1-2; D unresolved. V was shortened by 2 bases and J by 0 bases, with 4 bases between the two germline ends. Germline values: CDR1 SGHDN, CDR2 FVKESK. The CDR3 covers 13 residues. CDR3 DNA sequence: TGTGCCAGCAGCCAAACACCTAACTATGGCTACACCTTC. Its translation is CASSQTPNYGYTF. The variable domain in full, completed from reference TRBV14 and TRBJ1-2, reads EAGVTQFPSHSVIEKGQTVTLRCDPISGHDNLYWYRRVMGKEIKFLLHFVKESKQDESGMPNNRFLAERTGGTYSTLKVQPAELEDSGVYFCASSQTPNYGYTFGSGTRLTVV.

V is TRBV6-5 and J is TRBJ1-2; TRBD1 aligns across 7 bases. The CDR3 spans 13 residues. J lost 4 bases, V lost 7 bases, and 6 bases had no gene match. Germline CDR1 is MNHEY and CDR2 is SVGAGI. CDR3 residues: CASIRGYFYGYTF. For the CDR3, the DNA is TGTGCCAGCATCAGGGGGTACTTCTATGGCTACACCTTC.

A single count supports this clone. The CDR3 reads CASSLIGFPGVLQETQYF. Here the CDR3 DNA reads TGTGCCAGCAGTTTAATAGGATTCCCGGGGGTATTACAAGAGACCCAGTACTTC. This chain connects TRBV28 to TRBJ2-5; D is possibly TRBD2 (6 bases). Germline values: CDR1 MDHEN, CDR2 SYDVKM. The CDR3 has 18 residues. V dropped 2 bases and J dropped 2 bases, with 21 bases sitting between them.

This chain connects TRBV27 to TRBJ1-6, with D unclear. The CDR3 sequence is 14 residues long. Germline V gene sequence: CDR1 MNHEY, CDR2 SMNVEV (reference sequence). Trimming took off 5 bases at V and 4 bases at J, with 9 bases between the two ends. CDR3 sequence reads: CASSVTRYNSPLHF. CDR3 nucleotides: TGTGCCAGCAGTGTTACAAGATATAATTCACCCCTCCACTTT.

The chain carries TRBV6-6 and TRBJ1-1, with 8 positions matching TRBD1. The germline V gene encodes CDR1 MNHNY and CDR2 SVGAGI (reference sequence). The length of the CDR3 is 14 residues. Trimming took 5 bases from V and 6 from J; bases not matched to a gene: 8. CDR3 sequence reads: CASSTDRVGSEAFF. In DNA, the CDR3 is TGTGCCAGCAGTACGGACAGGGTCGGGTCTGAAGCTTTCTTT.